This TCR beta chain appears in the sequencing data of a study of T cell responses to AZD1222 COVID-19 vaccine. Method: immunoSEQ multiplex PCR; TCRdb's copy keeps in-frame clones and lacks some. The table lists tens of thousands of clones, about nine tenths of them singletons. V lost 4 bases and J 1 base, leaving 11 bases between the germline ends. The germline V gene has CDR1 SGHRS and CDR2 YFSETQ. The CDR3 has 14 residues. The specimen comprised peripheral blood, sampled on day 0 of AZD1222 vaccination. The rearrangement links TRBV5-1 to TRBJ1-1; D may be TRBD1 (5 bases). The sequence derives from an adult in good health. Here the CDR3 DNA reads TGCGCCAGCAGCCCTACAGGTGCGAACACTGAAGCTTTCTTT. This codes for CASSPTGANTEAFF.